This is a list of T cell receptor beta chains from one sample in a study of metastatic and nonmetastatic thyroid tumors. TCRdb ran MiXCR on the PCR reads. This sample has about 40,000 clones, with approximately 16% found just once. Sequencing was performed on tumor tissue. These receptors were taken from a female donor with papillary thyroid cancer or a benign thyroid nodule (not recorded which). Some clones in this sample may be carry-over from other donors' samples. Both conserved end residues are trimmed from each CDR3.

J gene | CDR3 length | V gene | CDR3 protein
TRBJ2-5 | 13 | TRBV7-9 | ASSSTGLYQETQY
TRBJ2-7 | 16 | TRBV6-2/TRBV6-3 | ASSYRHIRPSGSYEQY
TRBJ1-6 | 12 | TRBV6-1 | ASSGDRYNSPLH
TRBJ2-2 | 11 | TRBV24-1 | AAGTINTGELF
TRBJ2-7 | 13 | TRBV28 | ASSRLGLAAYEQY
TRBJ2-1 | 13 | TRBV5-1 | ASSKTQGGYNEQF
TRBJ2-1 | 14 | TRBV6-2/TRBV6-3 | ASSSWTSETYNEQF
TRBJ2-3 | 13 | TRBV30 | AWSRLAGSTDTQY
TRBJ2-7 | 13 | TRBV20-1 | SARDRRDSGSEQY
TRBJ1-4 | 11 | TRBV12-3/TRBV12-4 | AGSLLASEKLF
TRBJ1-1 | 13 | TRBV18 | ASSPDRGRDTEAF
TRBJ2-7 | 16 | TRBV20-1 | SAKNDLEGVWSGYEQY
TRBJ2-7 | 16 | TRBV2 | ASSEKGSSGRAIHEQY
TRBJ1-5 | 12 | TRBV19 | TSSPSGGYQPQH
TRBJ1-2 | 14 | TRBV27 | ASSLKGTAKIYGYT
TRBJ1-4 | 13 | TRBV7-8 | ASSFSETTNEKLF
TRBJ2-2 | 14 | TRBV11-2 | ASSHLGRAKNGELF
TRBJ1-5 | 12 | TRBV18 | ASSQAGSNQPQH
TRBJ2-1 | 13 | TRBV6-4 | ASSELAGGHDEQF
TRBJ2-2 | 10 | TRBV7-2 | ASSFNTGELF
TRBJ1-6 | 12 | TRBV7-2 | ASGFRHLTSPLH
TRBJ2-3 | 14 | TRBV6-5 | ASSSLAGLETDTQY
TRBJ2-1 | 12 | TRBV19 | ASQARGPHNEQF
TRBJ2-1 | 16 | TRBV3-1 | ASSHPLQGLSRSNEQF
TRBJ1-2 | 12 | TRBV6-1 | ASTDFGTVYGYT
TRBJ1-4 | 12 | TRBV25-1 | ASSGQGTNEKLF
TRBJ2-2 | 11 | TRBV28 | ASAGQGTGGLF
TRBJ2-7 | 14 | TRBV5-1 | ASSAIHGIGTYEQY